The next 23 T cell receptor beta chains were all read from a single sample in a study of Graves' ophthalmopathy and Graves' hyperthyroidism. RNA transcripts were the source from which TCR beta CDR3 regions were amplified. RT-PCR was first run with HTBI primers, then multiplex PCR in a second round. MiXCR, applied by TCRdb to the multiplex PCR reads, yields one record per CDR3 protein. The table has about 380,000 distinct CDR3 sequences, 15% seen once; the top ten hold roughly 7%. The sample comprised peripheral blood. These TCRs come from a woman between 18 and 29 years old with stable Graves' hyperthyroidism.

This clonotype occurred many times. This chain uses TRBV20-1 with TRBJ2-5, with a possible D match to TRBD1 (6 bases). Between the trimmed V and J ends, which lost 1 base and 3 bases, there was a span of 18 bases. The CDR3 has 16 amino acids. The V gene's germline CDR1 is DFQATT and CDR2 SNEGSKA (reference sequence). CDR3 loop: CSARARRRGDEETQYF. The CDR3 DNA sequence: TGCAGTGCTAGAGCTCGTCGCAGGGGTGACGAAGAGACCCAGTACTTC.

CDR3 loop: CASSLGNGASTDTQYF. CDR3 nucleotides: TGTGCCAGCAGTTTGGGGAACGGAGCTAGCACAGATACGCAGTATTTT. The V gene is TRBV12-3 or TRBV12-4, the J gene TRBJ2-3; D is uncertain. V was trimmed by 3 bases and J by 0 bases, leaving 13 bases between them. This CDR3 region has 16 residues.

This clonotype has at least ten counts. The chain joins TRBV5-1 to TRBJ1-1; a weak D match, TRBD1 (6 bases). From germline, CDR1 is SGHRS and CDR2 YFSETQ. This CDR3 has 14 amino acids. V lost 1 base, J lost 0 bases, and 7 bases lay in between. The CDR3 sequence is CASSLRDMNTEAFF. CDR3 bases: TGCGCCAGCAGCTTGAGGGACATGAACACTGAAGCTTTCTTT. The full variable domain, rest sourced from reference TRBV5-1 and TRBJ1-1, is KAGVTQTPRYLIKTRGQQVTLSCSPISGHRSVSWYQQTPGQGLQFLFEYFSETQRNKGNFPGRFSGRQFSNSRSEMNVSTLELGDSALYLCASSLRDMNTEAFFGQGTRLTVV.

The chain employs TRBV6-1 and TRBJ2-7; 10 bases are a match to TRBD1. Germline trimming cut 11 bases from V and 7 bases from J; bases unmatched to any gene: 11. CDR1 is MNHNS and CDR2 is SASEGT in the germline V gene. This CDR3 contains 13 residues. CDR3: CAGGDRGLEEQYF. The CDR3 DNA is TGTGCCGGGGGGGACAGGGGTTTAGAGGAGCAGTACTTC.

The sample holds many counts of this clonotype. V is TRBV10-1 and J is TRBJ2-2, with 13 bases matching TRBD2. After removal of 8 bases from V and 6 bases from J, the junction contained 3 bases not matched to a gene. This CDR3 is 14 amino acids long. Germline V CDR1 and CDR2: WNHNN, SYGVQD (reference sequence). The CDR3 DNA follows: TGCGCCAGCGGACTAGCGGGGGATGCCGGGGAGCTGTTTTTT. This gives the protein CASGLAGDAGELFF.

As for this clonotype: The CDR3 does not close with the conserved phenylalanine or tryptophan, likely indicating a read error. The DNA is left out, because the CDR3 cannot be placed on it with certainty; the CDR3 is given as TCRdb lists it. The chain joins TRBV7-3 to TRBJ2-2; no check of the table's D call, TRBD1, against the DNA was made. CDR1 SGHTA and CDR2 FQGTGA come from the germline V gene. From its first to its last residue, the CDR3 has 13 amino acids. The CDR3 is CASSTTGPGELCL.

In its sample, this clonotype was seen many times. CDR3 DNA sequence: TGTGCCAGCAGCCCCCATGGAGGTGTGGATCTTCGAGGCTACACCTTC. It codes for CASSPHGGVDLRGYTF. The chain is built from TRBV11-1 and TRBJ1-2; no firm D call. Germline V gene sequence: CDR1 SGHAT, CDR2 FQDESV (reference sequence). V lost 5 bases and J lost 8, with 24 bases in between. CDR3 length: 16 residues.

The table lists this clonotype with many counts. The V and J genes are TRBV12-5 and TRBJ2-2, with TRBD1 matching 10 bases. This CDR3 has 17 amino acids. With 3 bases clipped from V and 1 base from J, the junction kept 5 bases outside the gene matches. Germline V gene data show CDR1 as LGHNT and CDR2 as FRNRAP. CDR3 DNA: TGTGCTAGTGGTTTTCCCCGGGACAGGGGGAACACCGGGGAGCTGTTTTTT. Its protein product is CASGFPRDRGNTGELFF.

This clonotype was picked up many times. The J gene is TRBJ1-1, the V gene TRBV12-3 or TRBV12-4; D unclear. This CDR3 spans 13 amino acids. Trimming removed 6 bases at V and 4 bases at J, with 12 bases between. CDR3 amino acids: CASRPLRSTEAFF. DNA for the CDR3: TGTGCCAGCAGGCCTCTCAGGAGCACTGAAGCTTTCTTT.

This clonotype was observed at least ten times. The chain has TRBV4-1 and TRBJ1-1; D call uncertain. The CDR3 loop spans 13 amino acids. V was trimmed by 3 bases and J by 8 bases, leaving 13 bases between them. The germline CDR1 and CDR2 sequences are MGHRA and YSYEKL. The CDR3 reads CASSQIGGPEAFF. CDR3 in DNA: TGCGCCAGCAGCCAGATAGGAGGGCCCGAAGCTTTCTTT.

This clonotype was counted ten times or more. The V and J genes are TRBV5-1 and TRBJ2-7, with a weak D call TRBD2 (6 bases). CDR1 is SGHRS, CDR2 YFSETQ, per germline. The ends were cut back, 0 bases at V and 2 bases at J, with 12 bases in the middle. The CDR3 extends over 15 amino acids. The CDR3 DNA follows: TGCGCCAGCAGCTTGGTGCGGGAAACCCCCTACGAGCAGTACTTC. Its protein product is CASSLVRETPYEQYF.

This clonotype was seen repeatedly, ten times or more. The gene calls are TRBV19 and TRBJ1-1, with D possibly matching TRBD1 (6 bases). Trimming removed 7 bases at V and 0 bases at J, with 12 bases between. In germline, CDR1 is LNHDA, CDR2 SQIVND (reference sequence). The CDR3 has 14 amino acids. This chain's CDR3 is CASTLQGLNTEAFF. The CDR3 DNA sequence: TGTGCCAGTACCCTACAGGGCTTGAACACTGAAGCTTTCTTT. Complete variable domain (other parts from reference TRBV19 and TRBJ1-1): DGGITQSPKYLFRKEGQNVTLSCEQNLNHDAMYWYRQDPGQGLRLIYYSQIVNDFQKGDIAEGYSVSREKKESFPLTVTSAQKNPTAFYLCASTLQGLNTEAFFGQGTRLTVV.

The J gene is TRBJ2-7, the V gene TRBV19; D unclear. Germline V gives CDR1 LNHDA, CDR2 SQIVND (reference sequence). V lost 7 bases, J lost 3 bases, and 13 bases lay in between. The CDR3 has 13 amino acids. CDR3 in amino acids: CASNQGIFYEQYF. The CDR3 region has the DNA TGTGCCAGTAATCAAGGGATATTCTACGAGCAGTACTTC.

There are many counts of this clonotype. This chain connects TRBV5-1 to TRBJ2-5, with 7 bases identical to TRBD2. The J segment lost 0 bases and the V segment lost 4 bases, leaving 12 bases of the junction unmatched. The CDR3 sequence is 17 residues long. Germline-derived CDR1 and CDR2 are SGHRS and YFSETQ. The CDR3 region has the DNA TGCGCCAGCAGCCTAGGACCGACTAGCCAGTACCAAGAGACCCAGTACTTC. This translates into CASSLGPTSQYQETQYF.

This chain connects TRBV11-2 to TRBJ2-2, with D possibly matching TRBD2 (6 bases). CDR1 and CDR2 (germline): SGHAT, FQNNGV. CDR3 length equals 16 residues. Between the trimmed V and J ends, which lost 1 base and 4 bases, there was a span of 13 bases. CDR3 coding DNA: TGTGCCAGCAGCTTAGGGAGGGCAGGGAGCACCGGGGAGCTGTTTTTT. It encodes CASSLGRAGSTGELFF. The full variable domain, in which reference TRBV11-2 and TRBJ2-2 provide the parts outside the CDR3, is EAGVAQSPRYKIIEKRQSVAFWCNPISGHATLYWYQQILGQGPKLLIQFQNNGVVDDSQLPKDRFSAERLKGVDSTLKIQPAKLEDSAVYLCASSLGRAGSTGELFFGEGSRLTVL.

Worth noting for this clonotype: Relative to the germline gene, one junction end is altered; a read error may explain this. The chain employs TRBV12-3 or TRBV12-4 and TRBJ2-7; D is uncertain. The length of the CDR3 is 15 residues. Here the CDR3 DNA reads TGTGCCAGCAGTTTTAGTTCCGTACAAGGCTACGATCAGTACTTC. This encodes CASSFSSVQGYDQYF.

In this sample, this clonotype turned up many times. This chain uses TRBV29-1 with TRBJ1-2; TRBD1 agrees at 7 bases. V was clipped by 0 bases and J by 7 bases; unmatched bases: 5. CDR1 is SQVTM, CDR2 ANQGSEA, per germline. The CDR3 length is 13 residues. The CDR3 coding sequence is TGCAGCGTTGAAGAGGAGGGGGCAACTGGCTACACCTTC. Its protein is CSVEEEGATGYTF.

This clonotype has a count of ten or more. The gene calls are TRBV4-1 and TRBJ1-1; D perhaps matches TRBD1 (5 bases). This CDR3 has 16 residues. The germline V and J ends were trimmed by 6 bases and 1 base, with 18 bases remaining between them. Germline V gene sequence: CDR1 MGHRA, CDR2 YSYEKL. The CDR3 spells CASRSGPGKGNTEAFF. CDR3 nucleotide sequence: TGCGCCAGCAGGTCGGGACCAGGAAAGGGGAACACTGAAGCTTTCTTT.

This clonotype was recorded at least ten times. This rearrangement joins TRBV5-1 to TRBJ1-2, with D unresolved. V was trimmed by 0 bases and J by 7 bases, leaving 13 bases between them. The V gene's germline CDR1 is SGHRS and CDR2 YFSETQ. The CDR3 has 14 residues. DNA of the CDR3: TGCGCCAGCAGCTTGGACGCCGCTAGACGTGGCTACACCTTC. Residues: CASSLDAARRGYTF.

This clonotype showed up just a few times. V gene TRBV5-1 combines with J gene TRBJ2-5, with D tentatively TRBD1 (5 bases). The V end was cut by 3 bases, the J end by 4 bases, with 13 bases between. Germline CDR1 SGHRS, CDR2 YFSETQ. The CDR3 covers 14 residues. The CDR3 nucleotides are TGCGCCAGCAGCTCGCAGGGTAGTAGAGAGACCCAGTACTTC. Translating gives CASSSQGSRETQYF.

The chain carries TRBV27 and TRBJ2-5, with 12 nucleotides matching TRBD2. Germline V lookup: CDR1 MNHEY, CDR2 SMNVEV (reference sequence). V dropped 4 bases and J dropped 2; count of bases not matched to a gene: 5. The length of the CDR3 is 16 residues. The CDR3 coding sequence is TGTGCCAGCAGTTCCCGACTAGCGGGGGTACAAGAGACCCAGTACTTC. It translates to CASSSRLAGVQETQYF.

This clonotype showed up many times. The chain joins TRBV27 to TRBJ2-5; D unclear. Trimming removed 5 bases from V and 7 bases from J, with 14 bases in between. This CDR3 comprises 13 residues. Per the germline V gene, CDR1 is MNHEY and CDR2 is SMNVEV (reference sequence). The CDR3 is CASSPGGPGTQYF. CDR3 nucleotides: TGTGCCAGCAGTCCCGGTGGCCCAGGGACCCAGTACTTC.

This clonotype was counted a few times. V usage is TRBV7-8 and J usage is TRBJ1-1; a weak D match, TRBD1 (5 bases). The V end lost 1 base, the J end lost 11 bases, and 14 bases lay between the germline ends. CDR1 SGHVS and CDR2 FQNEAQ come from the germline V gene. The CDR3 is made up of 13 amino acids. The CDR3, as DNA: TGTGCCAGCAGCTTAGGGGGACTCCCCGGGGCTTTCTTT. Protein product: CASSLGGLPGAFF.